The 25 T cell receptor beta chains reported below all come from one sample, sequenced in a study of radiotherapy plus CTLA-4 blockade in lung cancer. Clones were read by immunoSEQ multiplex PCR, and TCRdb kept only the in-frame ones, dropping some. The data show around 40,000 clones, more than 60% seen once. This specimen was peripheral blood, taken from a patient treated with radiotherapy plus ipilimumab. Receptors were obtained from a human donor with non-small cell lung cancer who had stable disease on radiotherapy plus ipilimumab.

The V gene is TRBV7-2, the J gene TRBJ1-2; TRBD1 aligns across 7 bases. Germline CDR1 and CDR2: SGHTA and FQGNSA. V was clipped by 5 bases and J by 7 bases; unmatched bases: 25. The CDR3 is 19 amino acids. DNA of the CDR3: TGTGCCAGCAGCCCGGGAACATTAGGTCAGGGGGTCAAGGTCTCTGGCTACACCTTC. This encodes CASSPGTLGQGVKVSGYTF.

This chain links TRBV30 with TRBJ2-7, with 8 bases aligning to TRBD2. This CDR3 has 14 residues. V was clipped by 3 bases and J by 0 bases; unmatched bases: 4. Germline values: CDR1 GTSNPN, CDR2 SVGIG (reference sequence). The CDR3 region is CAWRGRGGSYEQYF. Here the CDR3 DNA reads TGTGCCTGGAGGGGACGGGGGGGCTCCTACGAGCAGTACTTC.

This chain connects TRBV4-1 to TRBJ1-2, with TRBD1 matching 9 bases. Germline V gives CDR1 MGHRA, CDR2 YSYEKL. V shed 4 bases and J 8 bases; nucleotides not matched to a gene: 8. The CDR3 consists of 14 residues. CDR3 nucleotide sequence: TGCGCCAGCAGCCCCCGGGACAGGGTTGAAGGCTACACCTTC. Amino acid sequence: CASSPRDRVEGYTF.

The rearrangement uses TRBV4-3 and TRBJ2-5; D gene uncertain. The CDR3 spans 14 residues. V lost 0 bases, J lost 7 bases, and 12 bases lay in between. Germline V gene lookup returns CDR1 LGHNA and CDR2 YSLEER. The DNA for the CDR3 is TGCGCCAGCAGCCAAGAGCTGGCTTCGGGGACCCAGTACTTC. Protein: CASSQELASGTQYF.

The V gene is TRBV10-3, the J gene TRBJ2-5, with 7 bases fitting TRBD2. V lost 10 bases, J lost 4 bases, and 12 bases stayed unmatched. Germline V gene data show CDR1 as ENHRY and CDR2 as SYGVKD. CDR3 length equals 14 residues. CDR3 nucleotide sequence: TGTGCCACCCTAGCGGAGCCCCAAGTAGAGACCCAGTACTTC. This codes for CATLAEPQVETQYF.

V and J are TRBV15 and TRBJ1-2; the D gene is possibly TRBD1 (5 bases). The CDR3 runs 14 residues. Germline V gene lookup returns CDR1 LNHNV and CDR2 YYDKDF (reference sequence). The ends were cut back, 2 bases at V and 7 bases at J, with 14 bases in the middle. The DNA of the CDR3 is TGTGCCACCAGCAGAAGAGAGGGAGGGGTTGGCTACACCTTC. This gives the protein CATSRREGGVGYTF.

The rearrangement joins TRBV7-9 to TRBJ2-2, with 8 bases identical to TRBD2. There are 15 residues in the CDR3. The junction had 13 bases not matched to a gene; V was cut back by 11 bases and J by 5 bases. Per the germline V gene, CDR1 is SEHNR and CDR2 is FQNEAQ (reference sequence). The CDR3 sequence: CACQNDRGGTGELFF. The CDR3 coding sequence is TGTGCCTGCCAAAATGACCGCGGGGGGACCGGGGAGCTGTTTTTT.

The chain links TRBV7-2 to TRBJ1-2; TRBD1 agrees at 12 bases. The ends lost 2 bases at V and 4 bases at J; junction bases unmatched: 8. The CDR3 extends over 17 amino acids. Germline loops: CDR1 SGHTA, CDR2 FQGNSA. This CDR3 reads CASSLTPGTGGVYGYTF. CDR3 bases: TGTGCCAGCAGCTTAACCCCCGGGACAGGGGGCGTCTATGGCTACACCTTC.

The chain uses TRBV29-1 and TRBJ1-2, with TRBD1 identical over 9 bases. V gave up 4 bases and J gave up 2 bases; unmatched junction bases: 8. This CDR3 contains 15 residues. In germline, CDR1 is SQVTM, CDR2 ANQGSEA. CDR3 in DNA: TGCAGCGTTGGAACGGGACAGGGTTCGAACTATGGCTACACCTTC. Encoded protein: CSVGTGQGSNYGYTF.

For the CDR3, the DNA is TGCGCCAGCAGCTTGGAGGGGACAAAAAACACTGAAGCTTTCTTT. Amino acids: CASSLEGTKNTEAFF. The chain couples TRBV5-1 to TRBJ1-1; TRBD1 might be the D (6 bases). This CDR3 is 15 amino acids long. Germline CDR1 SGHRS, CDR2 YFSETQ. The ends were cut back, 0 bases at V and 2 bases at J, with 11 bases in the middle. The full variable domain, in which reference TRBV5-1 and TRBJ1-1 provide the parts outside the CDR3, is KAGVTQTPRYLIKTRGQQVTLSCSPISGHRSVSWYQQTPGQGLQFLFEYFSETQRNKGNFPGRFSGRQFSNSRSEMNVSTLELGDSALYLCASSLEGTKNTEAFFGQGTRLTVV.

The J gene is TRBJ1-1, the V gene TRBV29-1; TRBD1 aligns across 8 bases. This CDR3 comprises 12 residues. V dropped 6 bases and J dropped 3; count of bases not matched to a gene: 3. Germline CDR1 and CDR2: SQVTM and ANQGSEA. The CDR3 coding sequence is TGCAGCGTGTGGGACAGGCACACTGAAGCTTTCTTT. Translation: CSVWDRHTEAFF.

This clone was detected a few times. The V gene is TRBV18, the J gene TRBJ2-3; 7 bases are shared with TRBD2. The CDR3 loop spans 15 amino acids. The J segment lost 2 bases and the V segment lost 0 bases, leaving 2 bases of the junction unmatched. In germline, CDR1 is KGHSH, CDR2 LQKENI. Here the CDR3 reads CASSPPLAATDTQYF. The CDR3 region has the DNA TGTGCCAGCTCACCACCCCTAGCGGCCACAGATACGCAGTATTTT.

The V and J genes are TRBV29-1 and TRBJ1-1, with a weak D call TRBD1 (6 bases). From germline, CDR1 is SQVTM and CDR2 ANQGSEA. The CDR3 contains 12 residues. Trimming removed 6 bases at V and 1 base at J, with 9 bases between. Written as DNA, the CDR3 is TGCAGCGTCTCCAGGGGGAACACTGAAGCTTTCTTT. Its translation is CSVSRGNTEAFF.

V gene TRBV7-2 combines with J gene TRBJ2-7, with D possibly being TRBD1 (6 bases). The germline gives CDR1 SGHTA, CDR2 FQGNSA. V was pared by 4 bases and J by 2 bases, with 15 bases between. The CDR3 consists of 15 residues. The CDR3 loop is CASSYDRTDTYEQYF. The DNA of the CDR3 is TGTGCCAGCAGCTACGACAGGACGGATACCTACGAGCAGTACTTC.

This chain uses TRBV4-2 with TRBJ2-5, with D maybe TRBD2 (5 bases). This CDR3 region has 13 residues. The germline V gene encodes CDR1 LGHNA and CDR2 YNFKEQ. Trimming stripped 2 bases from V and 3 bases from J, with 7 bases between. The CDR3 spells CASSQWGEETQYF. CDR3 DNA sequence: TGTGCCAGCAGCCAATGGGGAGAAGAGACCCAGTACTTC.

In this sample, this clone turned up a few times. CDR3 bases: TGTGCCAGCAGCTTAGACGGACAGAACTATGGCTACACCTTC. The encoded protein is CASSLDGQNYGYTF. The chain joins TRBV7-9 to TRBJ1-2, with D possibly being TRBD1 (6 bases). V was clipped by 1 base and J by 2 bases, with 8 bases between them. The V gene's germline CDR1 is SEHNR and CDR2 FQNEAQ (reference sequence). This CDR3 is built from 14 residues.

This clone was found once. The gene calls are TRBV4-3 and TRBJ1-1; D gene unclear. CDR3 size: 14 residues. Germline V gives CDR1 LGHNA, CDR2 YSLEER. V lost 1 base, J lost 7 bases, and 13 bases lay in between. CDR3 coding DNA: TGCGCCAGCAGCCAAGTTTCTTGGGCAGGTGAAGCTTTCTTT. As protein: CASSQVSWAGEAFF.

The genes are TRBV29-1 and TRBJ2-7; the match to TRBD1 covers 10 bases. The CDR3 covers 15 residues. The trim removed 7 bases at V and 1 base at J, leaving 10 bases unmatched. The germline V gene has CDR1 SQVTM and CDR2 ANQGSEA. The CDR3 sequence is CSGLRRQGASYEQYF. For the CDR3, the DNA is TGCAGCGGCCTACGTAGACAGGGGGCTTCCTACGAGCAGTACTTC.

Note on this clone: Different DNA sequences within this sample yield the same CDR3. The J gene is TRBJ1-5, the V gene TRBV18, with 9 positions matching TRBD1. Germline V CDR1 and CDR2: KGHSH, LQKENI. The CDR3 contains 17 residues. The J segment lost 8 bases and the V segment lost 4 bases, leaving 15 bases of the junction unmatched. In nucleotides, the CDR3 is TGTGCCAGCTCACTTCGTCCTCCGGGACAGGGAAAGGAGCCCCAGCATTTT. Protein product: CASSLRPPGQGKEPQHF. Complete variable domain (other parts from reference TRBV18 and TRBJ1-5): NAGVMQNPRHLVRRRGQEARLRCSPMKGHSHVYWYRQLPEEGLKFMVYLQKENIIDESGMPKERFSAEFPKEGPSILRIQQVVRGDSAAYFCASSLRPPGQGKEPQHFGDGTRLSIL.

V gene TRBV18 combines with J gene TRBJ1-5; tentatively, D is TRBD1 (6 bases). The V and J ends lost 6 bases and 7 bases respectively, with 16 bases between them. The CDR3 has 14 amino acids. Germline values: CDR1 KGHSH, CDR2 LQKENI. The CDR3 region is CASSEQGKLQPQHF. The CDR3 DNA follows: TGTGCCAGCTCCGAGCAGGGGAAGTTACAGCCCCAGCATTTT.

The rearrangement links TRBV29-1 to TRBJ2-3, with 7 bases that match TRBD2. Germline V gives CDR1 SQVTM, CDR2 ANQGSEA. Trimming cost V 5 bases and J 2 bases; bases outside gene matches: 10. CDR3 length: 15 residues. DNA for the CDR3: TGCAGCGTTATACTAGCGATTTTAAACACAGATACGCAGTATTTT. This codes for CSVILAILNTDTQYF.

This chain links TRBV10-3 with TRBJ2-5; tentative D call: TRBD1 (6 bases). The CDR3 contains 16 residues. Germline loops: CDR1 ENHRY, CDR2 SYGVKD. Between the trimmed V and J ends, which lost 2 bases and 2 bases, there was a span of 15 bases. The CDR3 reads CAISEESGHPQETQYF. For the CDR3, the DNA is TGTGCCATCAGTGAGGAGTCGGGACATCCACAAGAGACCCAGTACTTC.

V is TRBV5-4 and J is TRBJ1-2; D is ambiguous. V was shortened by 3 bases and J by 8 bases, with 20 bases between the two germline ends. The CDR3 spans 15 residues. CDR1 is SGHNT, CDR2 YYREEE, per germline (reference sequence). CDR3 sequence reads: CASSSAAALMRGYTF. In DNA form, the CDR3 reads TGTGCCAGCAGCTCGGCGGCCGCTTTAATGAGAGGCTACACCTTC.

The rearrangement links TRBV7-9 to TRBJ2-1; 7 bases match TRBD1. After removal of 5 bases from V and 8 bases from J, the junction contained 15 bases not matched to a gene. The CDR3 covers 16 residues. Germline V lookup: CDR1 SEHNR, CDR2 FQNEAQ (reference sequence). CDR3 sequence: CASSPPVRGFGDEQFF. The CDR3 region has the DNA TGTGCCAGCAGCCCCCCCGTCAGGGGGTTTGGGGATGAGCAGTTCTTC.

CDR3 DNA sequence: TGTGCCAGCAGCTCAGGACAGGGTAAGGCTGGAGACTACGAGCAGTACTTC. It codes for CASSSGQGKAGDYEQYF. The J gene is TRBJ2-7, the V gene TRBV11-1; 8 nucleotides agree with TRBD1. V trimming: 4 bases; J trimming: 3 bases; junction bases outside the gene matches: 14. The CDR3 covers 17 residues. Germline CDR1 SGHAT, CDR2 FQDESV (reference sequence).